This T cell receptor beta chain was recovered during a study of blood T cell repertoires in COVID-19. Looking at the study overall: Sources were T cells, B-cell-depleted T cells, or PBMCs; the material itself was cDNA or gDNA.

Original processing notes: Researchers report that nucleated cell counts were estimated from reference gene primer amplification. Assay: immunoSEQ multiplex PCR; the TCRdb copy retains only in-frame clones and omits some. The V and J calls and clone size come from that table; D and trimming were worked out from the DNA. The data contain over 55,000 clones, roughly 85% of them singletons. The sequence came from a man in his forties or fifties with acute or convalescent COVID-19. Input material: peripheral blood.

CDR3 sequence reads: CASRSFTTDTQYF. In DNA form, the CDR3 reads TGTGCCAGCAGAAGCTTTACCACAGATACGCAGTATTTT. This rearrangement joins TRBV6-5 to TRBJ2-3, with D unresolved. The CDR3 spans 13 residues. Trimming took 6 bases from V and 2 from J, leaving 9 bases between them. Germline V gene data show CDR1 as MNHEY and CDR2 as SVGAGI.